These 21 T cell receptor beta chains came from one sample sequenced in a study of CD8+CD57+ T cells in acquired aplastic anemia. Genomic DNA served as template for TCR beta VDJ and CDR3 profiling. TCRdb re-called the reads through MiXCR, storing one row per CDR3 protein. The sample lists around 180,000 distinct CDR3 sequences, about 50% occurring once. Patients chosen for sequencing had CD8+CD57+ cells that had expanded, as shown by flow cytometry. The sample taken for sequencing was sorted CD4+, CD8+, or CD8+CD57+ T cells (not recorded which) from PBMCs. Receptors originate from a human donor with aplastic anemia.

The genes are TRBV2 and TRBJ1-6, with 8 bases aligning to TRBD1. Losses at the gene ends were 8 bases for V and 6 bases for J; bases not matched to a gene: 3. Germline V gives CDR1 SNHLY, CDR2 FYNNEI. CDR3 length equals 13 residues. The CDR3 coding sequence is TGTGCCAGCCTCGGACAGGGTAATTCACCCCTCCACTTT. Protein: CASLGQGNSPLHF.

This clonotype was seen at least ten times. The chain has TRBV29-1 and TRBJ2-7; 9 bases are shared with TRBD1. Trimming cost V 4 bases and J 5 bases; bases outside gene matches: 6. The CDR3 loop spans 13 amino acids. Germline V lookup: CDR1 SQVTM, CDR2 ANQGSEA. This CDR3 reads CSVAKGQGHEQYF. Written as DNA, the CDR3 is TGCAGCGTTGCTAAGGGACAGGGCCACGAGCAGTACTTC.

This clonotype showed up just once. The chain combines TRBV2 with TRBJ2-6; D uncertain. This CDR3 has 15 residues. V was pared by 2 bases and J by 4 bases, with 9 bases between. CDR1 is SNHLY and CDR2 is FYNNEI in the germline V gene. The CDR3 loop is CASSELGMGANVLTF. In DNA form, the CDR3 reads TGTGCCAGCAGTGAACTAGGGATGGGGGCCAACGTCCTGACTTTC.

This sequence joins TRBV19 and TRBJ1-2; D is unclear. This CDR3 has 12 amino acids. Germline loops: CDR1 LNHDA, CDR2 SQIVND (reference sequence). V dropped 5 bases and J dropped 4 bases, with 8 bases sitting between them. CDR3 loop: CASSSRSYGYTF. The CDR3 coding sequence is TGTGCCAGTAGTTCCCGCTCCTATGGCTACACCTTC.

The V gene is TRBV7-6, the J gene TRBJ2-5; D is perhaps TRBD1 or TRBD2 (5 bases each). Per the germline V gene, CDR1 is SGHVS and CDR2 is FNYEAQ. V lost 3 bases, J lost 5 bases, and 16 bases lay in between. The CDR3 has 15 residues. For the CDR3, the DNA is TGTGCCAGCAGCTTGGCAGGGCGGGTGGAGGAGACCCAGTACTTC. Encoded protein: CASSLAGRVEETQYF.

The chain couples TRBV29-1 to TRBJ2-3; D may be TRBD1 (5 bases). Trimming pared 7 bases from V and 2 bases from J, leaving 10 bases between. Germline V lookup: CDR1 SQVTM, CDR2 ANQGSEA. The CDR3 totals 12 residues. DNA of the CDR3: TGCAGCGCCCTACAGGACACAGATACGCAGTATTTT. Its protein is CSALQDTDTQYF.

This clonotype was seen once. The rearrangement joins TRBV29-1 to TRBJ2-7; D is possibly TRBD1 (5 bases). The germline V and J ends were trimmed by 7 bases and 2 bases, with 18 bases remaining between them. Per germline, CDR1 SQVTM and CDR2 ANQGSEA. CDR3 size: 14 residues. Written as DNA, the CDR3 is TGCAGCGCAGAAACCGGGTCCAGGGCCTACGAGCAGTACTTC. Translation: CSAETGSRAYEQYF.

This clonotype was detected only a few times. V usage is TRBV3-1 and J usage is TRBJ1-2, with D maybe TRBD1 (5 bases). CDR3 length equals 15 residues. Germline V gene data show CDR1 as LGHDT and CDR2 as YNNKEL (reference sequence). V dropped 1 base and J dropped 6 bases, with 15 bases sitting between them. The CDR3 nucleotides read TGTGCCAGCAGCCAAGCAAGCCCCCCAGGGAATGGCTACACCTTC. Protein product: CASSQASPPGNGYTF.

This clonotype appeared many times. J is TRBJ1-5 and V is TRBV19; unclear D gene. Germline V gene data show CDR1 as LNHDA and CDR2 as SQIVND (reference sequence). The V end was cut by 2 bases, the J end by 4 bases, with 6 bases between. The CDR3 consists of 13 residues. CDR3 sequence: CASSILLNQPQHF. CDR3 in DNA: TGTGCCAGTAGTATACTCCTAAATCAGCCCCAGCATTTT.

The V call is TRBV2, the J call TRBJ2-1; the match to TRBD2 covers 7 bases. The germline V gene encodes CDR1 SNHLY and CDR2 FYNNEI. V was clipped by 10 bases and J by 7 bases; unmatched bases: 10. The CDR3 sequence is 13 residues long. The CDR3 region is CANPGRGLNEQFF. CDR3 nucleotide sequence: TGTGCCAATCCGGGGCGGGGGTTAAATGAGCAGTTCTTC.

In its sample, this clonotype was seen many times. The rearrangement links TRBV6-1 to TRBJ2-7; possible D gene TRBD1, 5 bases. CDR1 is MNHNS, CDR2 SASEGT, per germline. This CDR3 is 14 amino acids long. Trimming pared 7 bases from V and 3 bases from J, leaving 16 bases between. The CDR3 loop is CASTPTDDNYEQYF. CDR3 nucleotides: TGTGCCAGCACCCCGACAGACGATAACTACGAGCAGTACTTC.

This clonotype appeared many times. The V gene is TRBV7-8, the J gene TRBJ1-2; TRBD1 might be the D (5 bases). Germline V gene data show CDR1 as SGHVS and CDR2 as FQNEAQ. The V gene lost 5 bases and the J gene lost 1 base, with 14 bases spanning the gap. CDR3 length: 15 amino acids. The CDR3 reads CASSPRGRLNYGYTF. CDR3 DNA: TGTGCCAGCAGCCCTAGGGGCAGACTTAACTATGGCTACACCTTC.

This clonotype showed up just a few times. CDR3 sequence reads: CASSQIQGPYSGNTIYF. The CDR3 DNA follows: TGTGCCAGCAGCCAAATACAGGGGCCATACTCTGGAAACACCATATATTTT. This chain joins TRBV14 and TRBJ1-3, with 7 bases aligning to TRBD1. This CDR3 spans 17 amino acids. CDR1 and CDR2 from the germline V gene are SGHDN and FVKESK. With 2 bases clipped from V and 0 bases from J, the junction kept 7 bases outside the gene matches.

The V call is TRBV5-1, the J call TRBJ1-5, with a possible D match to TRBD1 (5 bases). CDR1 and CDR2 from the germline V gene are SGHRS and YFSETQ. Between the trimmed V and J ends, which lost 0 bases and 5 bases, there was a span of 12 bases. The CDR3 loop spans 15 amino acids. The CDR3 nucleotides read TGCGCCAGCAGCTTGGCCGGACAAGAAGATCAGCCCCAGCATTTT. Its translation: CASSLAGQEDQPQHF.

At least ten counts were recorded for this clonotype. The gene calls are TRBV5-1 and TRBJ1-2; a possible D gene is TRBD1 (5 bases). This CDR3 is built from 14 residues. The V end was cut by 4 bases, the J end by 3 bases, with 13 bases between. Germline V gene lookup returns CDR1 SGHRS and CDR2 YFSETQ. Here the CDR3 DNA reads TGCGCCAGCAGCGCCGGGGGGGATCACTATGGCTACACCTTC. This encodes CASSAGGDHYGYTF.

The chain is built from TRBV11-1 and TRBJ2-2; TRBD1 matches 9 bases. The CDR3 extends over 17 amino acids. V lost 5 bases to trimming and J lost 1 base; unmatched junction nucleotides: 8. Per the germline V gene, CDR1 is SGHAT and CDR2 is FQDESV (reference sequence). CDR3 in amino acids: CASSGQGPPQNTGELFF. The DNA of the CDR3 is TGTGCCAGCAGCGGACAGGGGCCACCTCAGAACACCGGGGAGCTGTTTTTT. The full variable domain, its missing parts supplied by reference TRBV11-1 and TRBJ2-2, is EAEVAQSPRYKITEKSQAVAFWCDPISGHATLYWYRQILGQGPELLVQFQDESVVDDSQLPKDRFSAERLKGVDSTLKIQPAELGDSAMYLCASSGQGPPQNTGELFFGEGSRLTVL.

This clonotype was observed at least ten times. The chain has TRBV10-3 and TRBJ1-5; maybe TRBD1 (5 bases). CDR1 and CDR2 (germline): ENHRY, SYGVKD. The CDR3 sequence is 14 residues long. Trimming removed 5 bases at V and 7 bases at J, with 15 bases between. The CDR3 spells CAISPGQNGQPQHF. CDR3 coding DNA: TGTGCCATCAGTCCAGGGCAAAACGGGCAGCCCCAGCATTTT.

This clonotype was seen a few times. As DNA, the CDR3 is TGCAGCGTGTCGACAGGGGCCAACACTGAAGCTTTCTTT. Translating gives CSVSTGANTEAFF. The genes are TRBV29-1 and TRBJ1-1; 8 bases map to TRBD1. The germline V gene has CDR1 SQVTM and CDR2 ANQGSEA. The length of the CDR3 is 13 residues. With 6 bases clipped from V and 2 bases from J, the junction kept 5 bases outside the gene matches.

This clonotype showed up many times. This rearrangement joins TRBV2 to TRBJ1-5, with D perhaps TRBD1 (6 bases). V was pared by 5 bases and J by 7 bases, with 21 bases between. Germline V lookup: CDR1 SNHLY, CDR2 FYNNEI. This CDR3 comprises 16 residues. The CDR3 DNA sequence: TGTGCCAGCAGTCCCGGGGGAGGGGGGGGCTGGCAGCCCCAGCATTTT. Residues: CASSPGGGGGWQPQHF.

This clonotype was seen ten or more times. The chain employs TRBV20-1 and TRBJ1-6; no firm D call. Germline CDR1 is DFQATT and CDR2 is SNEGSKA (reference sequence). Trimming took off 8 bases at V and 6 bases at J, with 20 bases between the two ends. This CDR3 is built from 15 residues. The CDR3 reads CSTSTSGNPNSPLHF. CDR3 in DNA: TGCAGTACGAGTACGTCCGGGAACCCTAATTCACCCCTCCACTTT.

The chain carries TRBV14 and TRBJ1-6; D call uncertain. The CDR3 consists of 14 residues. Germline CDR1 reads SGHDN; CDR2 reads FVKESK. V was clipped by 3 bases and J by 7 bases, with 10 bases between them. The CDR3 protein is CASSQMLLNSPLHF. The CDR3 region has the DNA TGTGCCAGCAGCCAGATGTTGCTCAATTCACCCCTCCACTTT.